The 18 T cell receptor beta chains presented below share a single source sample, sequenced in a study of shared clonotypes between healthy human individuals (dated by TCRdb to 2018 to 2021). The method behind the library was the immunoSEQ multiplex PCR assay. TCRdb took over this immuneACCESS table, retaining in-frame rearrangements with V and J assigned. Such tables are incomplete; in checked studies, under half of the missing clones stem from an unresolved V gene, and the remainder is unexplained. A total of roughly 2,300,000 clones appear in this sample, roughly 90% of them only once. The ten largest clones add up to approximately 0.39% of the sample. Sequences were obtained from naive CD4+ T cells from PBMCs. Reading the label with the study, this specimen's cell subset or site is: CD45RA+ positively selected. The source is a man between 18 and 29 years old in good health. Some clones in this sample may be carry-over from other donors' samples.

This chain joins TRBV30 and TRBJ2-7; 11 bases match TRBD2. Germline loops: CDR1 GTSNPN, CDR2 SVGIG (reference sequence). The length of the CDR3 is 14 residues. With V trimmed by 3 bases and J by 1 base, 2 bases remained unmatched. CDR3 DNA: TGTGCCTGGAGGGGACTAGCGGATTCCTACGAGCAGTACTTC. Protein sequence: CAWRGLADSYEQYF.

The CDR3 DNA follows: TGTGCCAGTTCGAAGGAGGGGGCGACAGATACGCAGTATTTT. It yields the protein CASSKEGATDTQYF. The chain uses TRBV6-4 and TRBJ2-3; a possible D gene is TRBD1 (7 bases). CDR1 MRHNA and CDR2 SNTAGT come from the germline V gene. The CDR3 runs to 14 residues. Trimming stripped 9 bases from V and 3 bases from J, with 16 bases between.

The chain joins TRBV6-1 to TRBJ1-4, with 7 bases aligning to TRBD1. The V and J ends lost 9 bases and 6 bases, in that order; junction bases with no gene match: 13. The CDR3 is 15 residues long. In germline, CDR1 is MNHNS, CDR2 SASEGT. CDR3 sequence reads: CASADRARFYEKLFF. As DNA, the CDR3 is TGTGCCAGTGCAGACAGGGCACGTTTTTATGAAAAACTGTTTTTT.

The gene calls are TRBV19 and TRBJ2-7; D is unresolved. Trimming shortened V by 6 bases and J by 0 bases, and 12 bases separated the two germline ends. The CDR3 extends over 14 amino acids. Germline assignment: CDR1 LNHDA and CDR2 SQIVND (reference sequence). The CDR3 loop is CASSRLDHSYEQYF. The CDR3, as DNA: TGTGCCAGTAGCCGCCTTGACCACTCCTACGAGCAGTACTTC.

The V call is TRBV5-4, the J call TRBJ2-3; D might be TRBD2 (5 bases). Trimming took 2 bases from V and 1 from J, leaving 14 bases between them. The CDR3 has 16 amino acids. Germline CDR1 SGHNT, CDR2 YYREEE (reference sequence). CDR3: CASSFEWVEGTDTQYF. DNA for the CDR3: TGTGCCAGCAGCTTCGAGTGGGTGGAGGGCACAGATACGCAGTATTTT.

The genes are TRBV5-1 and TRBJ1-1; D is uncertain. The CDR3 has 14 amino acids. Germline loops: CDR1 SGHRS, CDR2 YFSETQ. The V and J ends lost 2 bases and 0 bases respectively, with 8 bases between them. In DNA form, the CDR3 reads TGCGCCAGCAGCTTCCTCTCCATGAACACTGAAGCTTTCTTT. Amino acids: CASSFLSMNTEAFF.

CDR3: CASSFPGGGPGNEQFF. CDR3 sequence (DNA): TGTGCCAGCAGCTTCCCTGGGGGGGGGCCGGGCAATGAGCAGTTCTTC. This chain connects TRBV28 to TRBJ2-1; D possibly corresponds to TRBD2 (7 bases). V was shortened by 6 bases and J by 6 bases, with 21 bases between the two germline ends. Germline lookup yields CDR1 MDHEN and CDR2 SYDVKM. The length of the CDR3 is 16 residues.

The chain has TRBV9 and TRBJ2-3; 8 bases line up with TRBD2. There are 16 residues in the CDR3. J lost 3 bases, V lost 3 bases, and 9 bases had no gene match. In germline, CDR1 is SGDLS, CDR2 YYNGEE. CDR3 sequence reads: CASSAVSGRRTDTQYF. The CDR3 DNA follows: TGTGCCAGCAGCGCCGTGAGCGGGAGAAGGACAGATACGCAGTATTTT.

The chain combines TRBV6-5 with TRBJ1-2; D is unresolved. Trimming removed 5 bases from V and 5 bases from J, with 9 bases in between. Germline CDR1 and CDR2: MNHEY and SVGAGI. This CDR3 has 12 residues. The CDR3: CASSARLYGYTF. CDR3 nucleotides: TGTGCCAGCAGTGCCCGGTTGTATGGCTACACCTTC.

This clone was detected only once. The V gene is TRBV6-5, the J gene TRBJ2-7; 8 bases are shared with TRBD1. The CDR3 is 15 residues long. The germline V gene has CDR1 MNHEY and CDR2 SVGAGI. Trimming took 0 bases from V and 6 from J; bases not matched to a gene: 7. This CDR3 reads CASSYSGTGGLEQYF. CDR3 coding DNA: TGTGCCAGCAGTTACTCGGGAACAGGGGGACTCGAGCAGTACTTC.

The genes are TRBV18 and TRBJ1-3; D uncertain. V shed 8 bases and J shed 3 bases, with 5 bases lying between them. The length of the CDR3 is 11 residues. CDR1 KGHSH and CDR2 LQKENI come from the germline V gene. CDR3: CASPIGNTIYF. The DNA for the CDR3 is TGTGCCAGCCCCATTGGAAACACCATATATTTT.

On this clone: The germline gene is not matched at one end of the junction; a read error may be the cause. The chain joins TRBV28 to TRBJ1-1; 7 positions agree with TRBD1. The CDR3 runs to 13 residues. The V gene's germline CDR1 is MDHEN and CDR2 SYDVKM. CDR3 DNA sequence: TGTGCCGTACAGGGGCGGTGGAACGCTGAAGCTTTCTTT. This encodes CAVQGRWNAEAFF.

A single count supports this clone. CDR3 in amino acids: CASSMGGGYGYTF. Here the CDR3 DNA reads TGTGCCAGCAGCATGGGGGGGGGCTATGGCTACACCTTC. The chain has TRBV5-4 and TRBJ1-2; D possibly corresponds to TRBD1 (5 bases). The CDR3 is 13 amino acids. CDR1 and CDR2 (germline): SGHNT, YYREEE (reference sequence). Deletions cut 4 bases from V and 4 bases from J, with 11 bases between.

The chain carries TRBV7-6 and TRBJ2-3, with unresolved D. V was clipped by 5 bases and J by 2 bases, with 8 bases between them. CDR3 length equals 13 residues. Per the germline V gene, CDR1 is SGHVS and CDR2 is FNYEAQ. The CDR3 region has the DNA TGTGCCAGCAGCCTATTTTCCACAGATACGCAGTATTTT. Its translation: CASSLFSTDTQYF.

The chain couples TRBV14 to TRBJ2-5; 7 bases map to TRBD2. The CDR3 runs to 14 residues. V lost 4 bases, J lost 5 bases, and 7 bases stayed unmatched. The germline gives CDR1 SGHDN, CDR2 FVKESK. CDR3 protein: CASSPWTSGETQYF. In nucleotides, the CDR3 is TGTGCCAGCAGCCCCTGGACTAGTGGGGAGACCCAGTACTTC.

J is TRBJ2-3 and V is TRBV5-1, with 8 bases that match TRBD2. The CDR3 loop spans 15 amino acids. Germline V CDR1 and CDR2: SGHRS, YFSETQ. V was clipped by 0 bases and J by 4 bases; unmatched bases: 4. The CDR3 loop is CASSLGGGRPDTQYF. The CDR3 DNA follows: TGCGCCAGCAGCTTGGGGGGCGGGAGGCCAGATACGCAGTATTTT.

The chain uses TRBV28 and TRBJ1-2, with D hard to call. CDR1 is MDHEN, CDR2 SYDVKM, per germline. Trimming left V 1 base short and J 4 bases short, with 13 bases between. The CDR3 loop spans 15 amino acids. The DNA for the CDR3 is TGTGCCAGCAGTTTATTGCACGCCCGAGGCTATGGCTACACCTTC. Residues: CASSLLHARGYGYTF.

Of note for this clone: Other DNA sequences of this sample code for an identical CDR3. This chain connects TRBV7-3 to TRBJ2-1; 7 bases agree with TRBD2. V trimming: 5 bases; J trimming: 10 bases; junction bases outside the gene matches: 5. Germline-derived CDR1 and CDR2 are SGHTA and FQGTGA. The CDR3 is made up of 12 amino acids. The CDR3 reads CASSQREGEQFF. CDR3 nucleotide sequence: TGTGCCAGCAGCCAGAGGGAGGGAGAGCAGTTCTTC.